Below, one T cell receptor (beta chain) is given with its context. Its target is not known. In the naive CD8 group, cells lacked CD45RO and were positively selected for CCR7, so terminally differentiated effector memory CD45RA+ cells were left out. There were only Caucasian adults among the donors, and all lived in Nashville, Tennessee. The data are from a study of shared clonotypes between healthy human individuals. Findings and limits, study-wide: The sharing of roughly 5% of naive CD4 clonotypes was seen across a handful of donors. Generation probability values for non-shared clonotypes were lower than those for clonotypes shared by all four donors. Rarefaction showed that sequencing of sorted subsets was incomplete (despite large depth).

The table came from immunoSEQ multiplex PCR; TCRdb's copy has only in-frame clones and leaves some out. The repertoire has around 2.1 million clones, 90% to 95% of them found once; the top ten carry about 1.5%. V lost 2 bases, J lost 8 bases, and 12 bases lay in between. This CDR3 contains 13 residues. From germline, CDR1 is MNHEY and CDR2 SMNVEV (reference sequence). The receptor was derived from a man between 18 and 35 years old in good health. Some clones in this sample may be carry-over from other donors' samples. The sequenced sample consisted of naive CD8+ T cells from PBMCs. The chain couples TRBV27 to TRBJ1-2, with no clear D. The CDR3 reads CASSLGYSGGYTF. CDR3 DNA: TGTGCCAGCAGTTTAGGGTACAGCGGCGGCTACACCTTC.